The rows below give T cell receptor beta chains drawn from one sample of a study of T cell responses to AZD1222 COVID-19 vaccine. Using immunoSEQ multiplex PCR, the repertoire was profiled, and TCRdb retains in-frame clones only, with some absent. The repertoire consists of some 120,000 clones, with 92% occurring once and the leading ten covering around 1.6%. The material was peripheral blood, obtained 28 days after the second AZD1222 dose. The receptors were gathered from an adult who received the AZD1222 COVID-19 vaccine. The CDR3 runs from the conserved cysteine through the conserved F or W. A D gene is named only where the DNA matches it firmly. Part of the rows lack a size; the others show once, few, many or a class for expanded clones.

-	-	TRBV6-5	TRBJ1-2	TGTGCCAGCAGCCCCGTGGACGGGAACTATGGCTACACCTTC	CASSPVDGNYGYTF
TRBD2	-	TRBV27	TRBJ2-3	TGTGCCAGCAGTCCCCAGGGACTAGCGGGAACGTTCGGGTATTTT	CASSPQGLAGTFGYF
-	-	TRBV28	TRBJ2-3	TGTGCCAGCAGTTTTCCGAGTCTCACAGATACGCAGTATTTT	CASSFPSLTDTQYF
TRBD1	-	TRBV2	TRBJ1-2	TGTGCCAGTAGGACAGGGGGCGCCTACTATGGCTACACCTTC	CASRTGGAYYGYTF
TRBD1	-	TRBV2	TRBJ1-6	TGTGCCAGCACCTGGGACAGTTTCAATTCACCCCTCCACTTT	CASTWDSFNSPLHF
-	-	TRBV10-3	TRBJ2-1	TGTGCCATCAGTGTGTCCCTTGGGCGTAATGAGCAGTTCTTC	CAISVSLGRNEQFF
-	once	TRBV28	TRBJ2-1	TGTGCCAGCTCCGTCGGGGGAGAACAGAGTAGTGAGCAGTTCTTC	CASSVGGEQSSEQFF
TRBD1	-	TRBV29-1	TRBJ1-2	TGCAGCGTTTGGGGACAGTATAACTATGGCTACACCTTC	CSVWGQYNYGYTF
TRBD1	-	TRBV29-1	TRBJ2-1	TGCAGCGTCTCCCGTGGACAGGGCTACAATGAGCAGTTCTTC	CSVSRGQGYNEQFF
TRBD1	once	TRBV28	TRBJ2-7	TGTGCCAGCAGCCTTCTGACAGGGTTATCCGAGCAGTACTTC	CASSLLTGLSEQYF
-	-	TRBV19	TRBJ2-3	TGTGCCAGTAGTATCCGCGTCGGGGATACGCAGTATTTT	CASSIRVGDTQYF
-	-	TRBV28	TRBJ2-2	TGTGCCAGCCTACTTGCATCTGGGGCGATCGGGGAGCTGTTTTTT	CASLLASGAIGELFF
-	-	TRBV28	TRBJ2-2	TGTGCCAGCAGCAATAGCGAGAGAGGAACCGGGGAGCTGTTTTTT	CASSNSERGTGELFF
TRBD1	-	TRBV15	TRBJ1-2	TGTGCCACCAGCATGGGACAGTCGGCATCTTATGGCTACACCTTC	CATSMGQSASYGYTF